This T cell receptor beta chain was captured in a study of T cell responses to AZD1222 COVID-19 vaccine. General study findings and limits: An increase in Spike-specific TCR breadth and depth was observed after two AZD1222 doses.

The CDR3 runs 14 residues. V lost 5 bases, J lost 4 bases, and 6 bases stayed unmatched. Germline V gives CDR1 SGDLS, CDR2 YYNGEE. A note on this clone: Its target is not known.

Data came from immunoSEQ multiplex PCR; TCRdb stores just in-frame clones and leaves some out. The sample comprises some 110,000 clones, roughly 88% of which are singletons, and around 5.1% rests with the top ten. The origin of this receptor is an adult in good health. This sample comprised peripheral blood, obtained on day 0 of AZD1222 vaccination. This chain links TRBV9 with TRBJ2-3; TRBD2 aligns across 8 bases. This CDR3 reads CASSQSGSPDTQYF. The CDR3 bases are TGTGCCAGCAGTCAAAGCGGGAGCCCAGATACGCAGTATTTT.